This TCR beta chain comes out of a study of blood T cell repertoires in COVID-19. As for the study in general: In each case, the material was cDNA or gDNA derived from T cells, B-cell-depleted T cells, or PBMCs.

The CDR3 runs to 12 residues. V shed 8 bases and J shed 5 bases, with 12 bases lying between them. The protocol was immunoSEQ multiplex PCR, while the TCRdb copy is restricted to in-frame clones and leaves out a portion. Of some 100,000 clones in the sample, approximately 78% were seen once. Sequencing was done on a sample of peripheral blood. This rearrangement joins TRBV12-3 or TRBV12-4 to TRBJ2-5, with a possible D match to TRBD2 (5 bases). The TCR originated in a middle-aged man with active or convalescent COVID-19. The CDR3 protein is CASRSAGETQYF. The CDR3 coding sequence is TGTGCCAGCCGCTCGGCGGGCGAGACCCAGTACTTC.